Given below is one T cell receptor (beta chain) in context. Its antigen is currently unknown. Germline V CDR1 and CDR2: SEHNR, FQNEAQ (reference sequence). CDR3 size: 18 residues. Trimming cost V 5 bases and J 0 bases, with 21 bases left between them. Libraries of naive CD8 T cells were made from roughly 20,000 to 1,000,000 sorted cells. They used 10%, 30% or 50% RNA. The data were taken from a study of molecular identifiers for immune sequencing clone quantification. Findings and limits, study-wide: Clones above 20 RNA copies contained over 97% of effector molecules but under 1% of naive ones.

TCRdb re-derived calls from the PCR reads in MiXCR, one entry per CDR3 protein. In the table there are about 320,000 distinct CDR3 sequences, about 22% of which are singletons. Sequencing was carried out using naive CD8+ T cells from blood, with Jurkat cell RNA spiked in. Subset specified: FACS-sorted CD8+CD4-CCR7+CD45RA+ naive T cells. The genes are TRBV7-9 and TRBJ2-3; no clear D. The sequence was obtained from a human donor in good health. Some libraries in this study had Jurkat cell RNA spiked in. CDR3 nucleotides: TGTGCCAGCAGCCCCTCGCGATATGGTGGCATGAGCACAGATACGCAGTATTTT. This sequence encodes CASSPSRYGGMSTDTQYF.